This TCR beta chain appears in the sequencing data of a study of blood T cells in healthy people across ages. Study results and limitations: Researchers judged that diversity estimates from one million T cells fell short of true values. Higher diversity and more naive CD4+ cells were features of long-lived donors, compared to aged donors.

As to this clonotype: Its specificity is not known.

Each individual donor underwent a draw of ten milliliters of peripheral blood. The total RNA that was extracted per sample amounted to at least 5 micrograms. Primers used in a second PCR of roughly 6 to 11 cycles were a sample-barcoded 5' primer and a J-beta primer mix. Each CDR3 protein is one row after TCRdb ran MiXCR on the 5' RACE reads. The sample lists 920,000 or so distinct CDR3 sequences, more than 35% occurring once. The sample was blood. The clonotype originates from a woman aged 55-75 years in good health.

CDR3 nucleotides: TGTGCCAGCAGTTTCTCCCCCACCAGCTACGAGCAGTACTTC. Translating gives CASSFSPTSYEQYF. V usage is TRBV27 and J usage is TRBJ2-7; no firm D call. The germline V and J ends were trimmed by 3 bases and 3 bases, with 12 bases remaining between them. CDR1 is MNHEY and CDR2 is SMNVEV in the germline V gene (reference sequence). The CDR3 is 14 amino acids.